A single sample is the source of the 25 T cell receptor beta chains below, sequenced in a study of T cells after yellow fever vaccination. Each CDR3 protein gets one entry after TCRdb re-called the 5' RACE reads with MiXCR. The sample lists approximately 300,000 distinct CDR3 sequences, about 10% seen once, with 2.5% to 4% in the top ten. The specimen comprised CD4+ T cells sorted from PBMCs, sampled 45 days after the yellow fever booster vaccination. The receptors derive from a man aged 18 to 29 who received the YFV17D yellow fever vaccine.

V usage is TRBV28 and J usage is TRBJ2-3, with D tentatively TRBD1 (5 bases). Trimming cost V 7 bases and J 5 bases, with 10 bases left between them. Germline CDR1 is MDHEN and CDR2 is SYDVKM. CDR3 length: 12 residues. For the CDR3, the DNA is TGTGCCAGCAAGGGGTTGCGAGATACGCAGTATTTT. Amino acids: CASKGLRDTQYF.

The J gene is TRBJ2-7, the V gene TRBV11-1, with D maybe TRBD1 (6 bases). This CDR3 region has 13 residues. V was shortened by 6 bases and J by 9 bases, with 18 bases between the two germline ends. Germline lookup yields CDR1 SGHAT and CDR2 FQDESV (reference sequence). The CDR3 sequence is CASSLGATTGQYF. In DNA form, the CDR3 reads TGTGCCAGCAGTTTGGGGGCAACCACAGGGCAGTACTTC.

This clonotype showed up many times. The CDR3 loop reads CSVDSSNTEAFF. DNA of the CDR3: TGCAGCGTTGATTCGAGTAACACTGAAGCTTTCTTT. The chain couples TRBV29-1 to TRBJ1-1; D gene ambiguous. The V gene's germline CDR1 is SQVTM and CDR2 ANQGSEA. Trimming took off 3 bases at V and 2 bases at J, with 7 bases between the two ends. The CDR3 is 12 amino acids.

This clonotype was counted at least ten times. V gene TRBV29-1 combines with J gene TRBJ2-1; TRBD1 matches 8 bases. CDR1 SQVTM and CDR2 ANQGSEA come from the germline V gene. The CDR3 runs 12 residues. For the CDR3, the DNA is TGCAGGACAGGGGCCGACACCTATGAGCAGTTCTTC. It specifies CRTGADTYEQFF.

This clonotype occurred a few times. This chain connects TRBV14 to TRBJ2-1; 9 positions agree with TRBD1. J lost 8 bases, V lost 5 bases, and 13 bases had no gene match. This CDR3 is 16 amino acids long. CDR1 SGHDN and CDR2 FVKESK come from the germline V gene. CDR3 loop: CASSSYQGQGLYEQFF. CDR3 nucleotides: TGTGCCAGCAGCTCCTATCAGGGACAGGGTCTGTATGAGCAGTTCTTC.

J is TRBJ2-5 and V is TRBV5-1; D is ambiguous. This CDR3 region has 13 residues. V was trimmed by 0 bases and J by 0 bases, leaving 3 bases between them. The germline CDR1 and CDR2 sequences are SGHRS and YFSETQ. The CDR3 coding sequence is TGCGCCAGCAGCTTGGACGACCAAGAGACCCAGTACTTC. It specifies CASSLDDQETQYF.

V is TRBV6-1 and J is TRBJ1-5, with a possible D match to TRBD1 (5 bases). CDR1 and CDR2 from the germline V gene are MNHNS and SASEGT. The CDR3 covers 15 residues. Trimming took 5 bases from V and 6 from J, leaving 17 bases between them. The CDR3 is CASSMGGPRGQPQHF. CDR3 DNA sequence: TGTGCCAGCAGTATGGGGGGTCCCCGGGGTCAGCCCCAGCATTTT.

This clonotype appeared a few times. Because the CDR3's place on the DNA is in doubt, the DNA is left out and the CDR3 is given as listed by TCRdb. This chain links TRBV12-3 or TRBV12-4 with TRBJ1-4; the table's D call of TRBD1 was not tested on the DNA. The CDR3 sequence runs 14 residues, both termini included. The CDR3 protein is CASSLGQVEKLFFF.

This clonotype has ten or more counts. The genes are TRBV7-2 and TRBJ2-1, with D perhaps matching TRBD1 or TRBD2 (6 bases each). Germline CDR1 SGHTA, CDR2 FQGNSA. CDR3 length: 19 amino acids. V lost 2 bases and J 3 bases, leaving 23 bases between the germline ends. CDR3 residues: CASSLYGGLTGGFYNEQFF. The DNA of the CDR3 is TGTGCCAGCAGCTTATATGGGGGGCTGACGGGCGGATTCTACAATGAGCAGTTCTTC.

This clonotype was seen a few times. This chain links TRBV7-2 with TRBJ1-1, with a possible D match to TRBD1 (6 bases). Trimming pared 5 bases from V and 4 bases from J, leaving 14 bases between. The CDR3 covers 14 residues. Germline V gene sequence: CDR1 SGHTA, CDR2 FQGNSA. The CDR3 coding sequence is TGTGCCAGCAGCGACAGGTCTGGTAGCACTGAAGCTTTCTTT. This codes for CASSDRSGSTEAFF.

The chain has TRBV10-3 and TRBJ2-3, with TRBD2 matching over 9 bases. V shed 11 bases, J shed 4 bases, and the junction held 13 bases outside the gene matches. This CDR3 spans 15 amino acids. Looked up from germline, CDR1 is ENHRY and CDR2 is SYGVKD. The DNA for the CDR3 is TGTGCCGCCGGGGGTCCTAGCGGGGTCGCAGATACGCAGTATTTT. This gives the protein CAAGGPSGVADTQYF.

The chain has TRBV12-3 or TRBV12-4 and TRBJ2-2; the D call may be TRBD1 or TRBD2 (5 bases each). Trimming removed 10 bases from V and 5 bases from J, with 23 bases in between. This CDR3 spans 16 amino acids. CDR3 sequence: CAILRTGGSGTGELFF. The CDR3 bases are TGTGCCATCTTGAGAACTGGGGGTTCGGGGACCGGGGAGCTGTTTTTT.

This chain connects TRBV2 to TRBJ1-6; D may be TRBD1 (6 bases). Trimming cost V 3 bases and J 10 bases, with 10 bases left between them. This CDR3 spans 13 amino acids. Germline V gene sequence: CDR1 SNHLY, CDR2 FYNNEI. The CDR3 nucleotides are TGTGCCAGCAGTGAGGAGGGGGGGTCACCCCTCCACTTT. This translates into CASSEEGGSPLHF.

This clonotype occurred a few times. The V gene is TRBV7-9, the J gene TRBJ2-3; D gene uncertain. Germline V lookup: CDR1 SEHNR, CDR2 FQNEAQ (reference sequence). The CDR3 totals 11 residues. The ends were cut back, 2 bases at V and 8 bases at J, with 5 bases in the middle. In nucleotides, the CDR3 is TGTGCCAGCAGCTTAAGTCTTACGCAGTATTTT. Translating it yields CASSLSLTQYF.

This clonotype showed up just a few times. This chain connects TRBV29-1 to TRBJ2-7; D gene ambiguous. V lost 4 bases to trimming and J lost 2 bases, with 15 bases between them. Germline assignment: CDR1 SQVTM and CDR2 ANQGSEA. The CDR3 length is 14 residues. This chain's CDR3 is CSVVRLAGTYEQYF. In DNA, the CDR3 is TGCAGCGTTGTTCGACTGGCCGGAACCTACGAGCAGTACTTC.

The chain employs TRBV20-1 and TRBJ2-5, with D perhaps being TRBD1 or TRBD2 (6 bases each). The V and J ends lost 5 bases and 5 bases respectively, with 12 bases between them. The CDR3 runs 12 residues. The germline V gene has CDR1 DFQATT and CDR2 SNEGSKA (reference sequence). This CDR3 is CSAPGGGETQYF. The DNA for the CDR3 is TGCAGTGCTCCTGGAGGGGGGGAGACCCAGTACTTC.

This clonotype was found many times. The gene calls are TRBV7-2 and TRBJ2-6; 9 nucleotides agree with TRBD2. Trimming at V came to 1 base and at J to 8 bases, leaving 3 bases not matched to a gene. Germline V gene sequence: CDR1 SGHTA, CDR2 FQGNSA. This CDR3 has 15 residues. The CDR3, as DNA: TGTGCCAGCAGCTTAGTGGCGGGGGGGTCCAACGTCCTGACTTTC. Protein sequence: CASSLVAGGSNVLTF.

About this clonotype itself: At one of its ends the junction is not consistent with the germline gene, which may arise from a read error. The CDR3 loop is CSARRGGNAEAFF. The CDR3 nucleotides are TGCAGTGCCAGGCGGGGTGGGAACGCTGAAGCTTTCTTT. V usage is TRBV20-1 and J usage is TRBJ1-1; the D is unclear. CDR1 DFQATT and CDR2 SNEGSKA come from the germline V gene (reference sequence). The CDR3 contains 13 residues.

This clonotype was seen at least ten times. The chain recombines TRBV5-6 with TRBJ1-1; no definite D call. Trimming shortened V by 0 bases and J by 1 base, and 7 bases separated the two germline ends. Per germline, CDR1 SGHDT and CDR2 YYEEEE. The CDR3 extends over 14 amino acids. The CDR3 loop is CASSLGGGNTEAFF. The CDR3 coding sequence is TGTGCCAGCAGCTTGGGTGGAGGGAACACTGAAGCTTTCTTT. The complete variable domain, with remaining parts taken from reference TRBV5-6 and TRBJ1-1, reads DAGVTQSPTHLIKTRGQQVTLRCSPKSGHDTVSWYQQALGQGPQFIFQYYEEEERQRGNFPDRFSGHQFPNYSSELNVNALLLGDSALYLCASSLGGGNTEAFFGQGTRLTVV.

This clonotype was recorded a few times. The chain joins TRBV20-1 to TRBJ1-1, with a weak D call TRBD1 (6 bases). Trimming left V 1 base short and J 1 base short, with 16 bases between. Germline assignment: CDR1 DFQATT and CDR2 SNEGSKA (reference sequence). The CDR3 runs to 16 residues. CDR3 in DNA: TGCAGTGCTAGAGTGGGGCGACAGGACCGGAACACTGAAGCTTTCTTT. Translation gives CSARVGRQDRNTEAFF.

This clonotype was seen a handful of times. V usage is TRBV7-9 and J usage is TRBJ1-6; TRBD1 is a possible D gene (6 bases). In germline, CDR1 is SEHNR, CDR2 FQNEAQ (reference sequence). V dropped 0 bases and J dropped 5 bases, with 14 bases sitting between them. CDR3 length: 17 residues. The chain's CDR3 is CASSLARGALDNSPLHF. In DNA, the CDR3 is TGTGCCAGCAGCTTAGCACGGGGGGCGTTGGATAATTCACCCCTCCACTTT. The full variable domain, with the rest looked up from reference TRBV7-9 and TRBJ1-6, is DTGVSQNPRHKITKRGQNVTFRCDPISEHNRLYWYRQTLGQGPEFLTYFQNEAQLEKSRLLSDRFSAERPKGSFSTLEIQRTEQGDSAMYLCASSLARGALDNSPLHFGNGTRLTVT.

This clonotype has a handful of counts. The chain is built from TRBV24-1 and TRBJ2-3, with D unresolved. V lost 4 bases, J lost 0 bases, and 4 bases lay in between. CDR1 is KGHDR and CDR2 is SFDVKD in the germline V gene. This CDR3 is 13 amino acids long. The CDR3 nucleotides read TGTGCCACCAGTGAGGTTAGCACAGATACGCAGTATTTT. This codes for CATSEVSTDTQYF.

The CDR3 region has the DNA TGTGCCAGCAGCTCGACCTCGGTCCAAGAGACCCAGTACTTC. It yields the protein CASSSTSVQETQYF. The chain carries TRBV7-2 and TRBJ2-5; D is unresolved. V dropped 4 bases and J dropped 1 base, with 10 bases sitting between them. This CDR3 contains 14 residues. The germline gives CDR1 SGHTA, CDR2 FQGNSA.

The CDR3 reads CASSQRGAFETQYF. Written as DNA, the CDR3 is TGTGCCAGCTCCCAACGGGGGGCTTTCGAGACCCAGTACTTC. The chain has TRBV7-2 and TRBJ2-5; possible D gene TRBD2, 7 bases. CDR1 is SGHTA and CDR2 is FQGNSA in the germline V gene. The CDR3 spans 14 residues. V lost 8 bases and J lost 5, with 18 bases in between.

The genes are TRBV4-1 and TRBJ2-2, with no clear D. Deletions cut 0 bases from V and 4 bases from J, with 15 bases between. Germline V lookup: CDR1 MGHRA, CDR2 YSYEKL. The CDR3 covers 17 residues. The CDR3 nucleotides read TGCGCCAGCAGCCAAGAGTGGGCGGCGTACGGCACCGGGGAGCTGTTTTTT. Residues: CASSQEWAAYGTGELFF.